This is a list of T cell receptor beta chains from one sample in a study of shared clonotypes between healthy human individuals. Using immunoSEQ multiplex PCR, the repertoire was profiled, and TCRdb retains in-frame clones only, with some absent. This table holds over 400,000 clones, around 96% found once. Sequenced material: naive CD4+ T cells sorted from blood. The receptor source for this set is a woman in her 30s in good health. CDR3s include the opening cysteine and the closing phenylalanine or tryptophan.

>TRBJ2-7|TRBV4-1
CASSQGGATSASSYEQYF
>TRBJ2-3|TRBV6-5
CAGRQGLTDTQYF
>TRBJ2-2|TRBV9
CASSVAAGVGTGELFF
>TRBJ2-7|TRBV6-1
CASSEVPGPYEQYF
>TRBJ2-7|TRBV4-1
CASSQDRACYEQYF
>TRBJ2-7|TRBV2
CATVSGRSYEQYF
>TRBJ1-3|TRBV27
CASSFIGNTIYF
>TRBJ1-1|TRBV19
CASSIMTANTEAFF
>TRBJ2-6|TRBV9
CASSVLARSSGANVLTF
>TRBJ1-1|TRBV11-2
CASRRGQGAGNTEAFF
>TRBJ2-3|TRBV9
CASRPSLDWGTDTQYF
>TRBJ2-7|TRBV27
CATGRGYEQYF
>TRBJ1-3|TRBV28
CASTIRGTGNTIYF
>TRBJ2-1|TRBV7-9
CASSFGLAGADEQFF
>TRBJ1-1|TRBV7-9
CASLGGNTEAFF
>TRBJ2-7|TRBV28
CASSLGGGAYEQYF
>TRBJ1-1|TRBV19
CASSIGAGGETEAFF
>TRBJ2-5|TRBV30
CAWSVGGAQETQYF
>TRBJ1-5|TRBV27
CASTLRQGLQPQHF